This is a list of T cell receptor beta chains from one sample in a study of CD8+CD57+ T cells in acquired aplastic anemia. One entry per CDR3 protein results from TCRdb running MiXCR on the reads. The profile shows 250,000 to 350,000 distinct CDR3 sequences, 55% to 65% of them singletons. Material for sequencing was sorted CD4+, CD8+, or CD8+CD57+ T cells (not recorded which) from PBMCs. The source is a human donor with severe aplastic anemia or a healthy control (not recorded which). The CDR3 runs from the conserved cysteine through the conserved F or W. A D gene is named only where the DNA matches it firmly. The size entry is marked missing in some rows and otherwise reads once, few, many or a size class.

V gene: TRBV7-2
D gene: TRBD2
J gene: TRBJ2-5
clone size: few
CDR3 DNA: TGTGCCAGCAGCTTAGGTCGTCGACTAGCGGGGGACCAAGAGACCCAGTACTTC
CDR3 protein: CASSLGRRLAGDQETQYF

V gene: TRBV7-9
D gene: TRBD1
J gene: TRBJ1-1
clone size: -
CDR3 DNA: TGTGCCAGCAGAGACAGGGGTAACACTGAAGCTTTCTTT
CDR3 protein: CASRDRGNTEAFF

V gene: TRBV7-9
D gene: TRBD1
J gene: TRBJ1-6
clone size: -
CDR3 DNA: TGTGCCAGCAGCTTTGACCGGGACAGGGGGCGACCCCTCCACTTT
CDR3 protein: CASSFDRDRGRPLHF

V gene: TRBV20-1
D gene: -
J gene: TRBJ2-7
clone size: many
CDR3 DNA: TGCAGTGCTGCGGACAGCTCCTACGAGCAGTACTTC
CDR3 protein: CSAADSSYEQYF

V gene: TRBV7-9
D gene: -
J gene: TRBJ2-5
clone size: -
CDR3 DNA: TGTGCCAGCAGCCTGCTGATGGGGGGAAGCGCTGGAGAGACCCAGTACTTC
CDR3 protein: CASSLLMGGSAGETQYF

V gene: TRBV18
D gene: -
J gene: TRBJ2-1
clone size: -
CDR3 DNA: TGTGCCAGCTCCCTGTCCGTTAGCTCCTACAATGAGCAGTTCTTC
CDR3 protein: CASSLSVSSYNEQFF

V gene: TRBV11-3
D gene: -
J gene: TRBJ2-2
clone size: -
CDR3 DNA: TGTGCCAGCAGCTTCATAGCGGGGGAGCTGTTTTTT
CDR3 protein: CASSFIAGELFF

V gene: TRBV19
D gene: -
J gene: TRBJ1-2
clone size: -
CDR3 DNA: TGTGCCAGTAGTCCCCTCTTAAATAATGGCTACACCTTC
CDR3 protein: CASSPLLNNGYTF

V gene: TRBV7-9
D gene: -
J gene: TRBJ1-1
clone size: -
CDR3 DNA: TGTGCCAGCAGCTTAGCGGCCAGGGTTGGGATGAACACTGAAGCTTTCTTT
CDR3 protein: CASSLAARVGMNTEAFF

V gene: TRBV12-3/TRBV12-4
D gene: -
J gene: TRBJ1-1
clone size: -
CDR3 DNA: TGTGCCAGCAGTTTCGACAGCGTTGAAGCTTTCTTT
CDR3 protein: CASSFDSVEAFF

V gene: TRBV7-9
D gene: -
J gene: TRBJ2-5
clone size: few
CDR3 DNA: TGTGCCAGCAGTGCTGCCGGGTCTCCTAGCGAGACCCAGTACTTC
CDR3 protein: CASSAAGSPSETQYF

V gene: TRBV20-1
D gene: -
J gene: TRBJ2-1
clone size: many
CDR3 DNA: TGCAGTGCCACAGGGGGGGTCTACAATGAGCAGTTCTTC
CDR3 protein: CSATGGVYNEQFF

V gene: TRBV2
D gene: TRBD2
J gene: TRBJ2-7
clone size: -
CDR3 DNA: TGTGCCAGCGAGGCGGGGGGGACCTACGAGCAGTACTTC
CDR3 protein: CASEAGGTYEQYF

V gene: TRBV7-2
D gene: TRBD2
J gene: TRBJ2-2
clone size: many
CDR3 DNA: TGTGCCAGCAGCCCAAGGGGACTAGCGGGGGGACCCGGGGAGCTGTTTTTT
CDR3 protein: CASSPRGLAGGPGELFF

V gene: TRBV7-9
D gene: -
J gene: TRBJ1-1
clone size: once
CDR3 DNA: TGTGCCAGCAGCCCAGGCTTGGCAGGTCTTATGAACACTGAAGCTTTCTTT
CDR3 protein: CASSPGLAGLMNTEAFF

V gene: TRBV12-3/TRBV12-4
D gene: -
J gene: TRBJ1-2
clone size: -
CDR3 DNA: TGTGCCAGCAGTTATGCCCCCCGACGGGGGGGTGGCTACACCTTC
CDR3 protein: CASSYAPRRGGGYTF

V gene: TRBV7-9
D gene: -
J gene: TRBJ1-1
clone size: -
CDR3 DNA: TGCGCCAGCAGCCAAGAGAGGGCAGGGGACGTGAACACTGAAGCTTTCTTT
CDR3 protein: CASSQERAGDVNTEAFF

V gene: TRBV14
D gene: -
J gene: TRBJ2-5
clone size: once
CDR3 DNA: TGTGCCAGCAGCCAAGTGGAACGGGGGGCCCAAGAGACCCAGTACTTC
CDR3 protein: CASSQVERGAQETQYF

V gene: TRBV10-1
D gene: -
J gene: TRBJ2-7
clone size: -
CDR3 DNA: TGCGCCAGAGGGCAGGGAGATAACGACCTCCACGAGCAGTACTTC
CDR3 protein: CARGQGDNDLHEQYF

V gene: TRBV4-3
D gene: TRBD1
J gene: TRBJ1-6
clone size: -
CDR3 DNA: TGCGCCAGCAGCCAAGACCGGGACAGGGGCACACCCCTCCACTTT
CDR3 protein: CASSQDRDRGTPLHF

V gene: TRBV24-1
D gene: TRBD2
J gene: TRBJ2-7
clone size: -
CDR3 DNA: TGTGCCACCAGTGATCCCGGGACTAGCGCGGCTGAGCAGCAGGAGCAGTACTTC
CDR3 protein: CATSDPGTSAAEQQEQYF

V gene: TRBV20-1
D gene: -
J gene: TRBJ2-7
clone size: -
CDR3 DNA: TGCAGTGCTAGAGACAGGACTGGATCCTACGAGCAGTACTTC
CDR3 protein: CSARDRTGSYEQYF

V gene: TRBV12-3/TRBV12-4
D gene: TRBD1
J gene: TRBJ1-5
clone size: -
CDR3 DNA: TGTGCCAGCAGCTCACAAACAGGGGTCAATCAGCCCCAGCATTTT
CDR3 protein: CASSSQTGVNQPQHF

V gene: TRBV25-1
D gene: TRBD1
J gene: TRBJ1-4
clone size: -
CDR3 DNA: TGTGCCAGCAGTGAGGGACAGGTCTCTAATGAAAAACTGTTTTTT
CDR3 protein: CASSEGQVSNEKLFF

V gene: TRBV20-1
D gene: -
J gene: TRBJ2-3
clone size: once
CDR3 DNA: TGCAGTGCTAAGGGGGGGGCCCAGATATTGGATACGCAGTATTTT
CDR3 protein: CSAKGGAQILDTQYF

V gene: TRBV7-9
D gene: -
J gene: TRBJ1-2
clone size: few
CDR3 DNA: TGTGCCAGCAGCCGACTGGGCAGGAGCTCTGGAAACACCTTC
CDR3 protein: CASSRLGRSSGNTF

V gene: TRBV7-6
D gene: -
J gene: TRBJ2-2
clone size: -
CDR3 DNA: TGTGCCAGCAGCTTAGTTGCTTGGGGAGGGGAGCTGTTTTTT
CDR3 protein: CASSLVAWGGELFF

V gene: TRBV7-2
D gene: TRBD1
J gene: TRBJ2-7
clone size: -
CDR3 DNA: TGTGCCAGCAGCGTTCCGGGACAGGGGGCCTACGAGCAGTACTTC
CDR3 protein: CASSVPGQGAYEQYF

V gene: TRBV7-6
D gene: TRBD2
J gene: TRBJ2-5
clone size: -
CDR3 DNA: TGTGCCAGCAGCGAAGTGGCGGGGGAAGGAGAGACCCAGTACTTC
CDR3 protein: CASSEVAGEGETQYF

V gene: TRBV12-3/TRBV12-4
D gene: -
J gene: TRBJ1-5
clone size: many
CDR3 DNA: TGTGCCAGCAGTTCCGGGGACGGGGCCAATCAGCCCCAGCATTTT
CDR3 protein: CASSSGDGANQPQHF

V gene: TRBV19
D gene: -
J gene: TRBJ2-7
clone size: many
CDR3 DNA: TGTGCCAGTAGTATAGCCGCGACAGACTACGAGCAGTACTTC
CDR3 protein: CASSIAATDYEQYF

V gene: TRBV7-9
D gene: -
J gene: TRBJ2-1
clone size: few
CDR3 DNA: TGTGCTAGCAGCCTCATGCACAGGGCGAATGAGCAGTTCTTC
CDR3 protein: CASSLMHRANEQFF

V gene: TRBV10-2
D gene: -
J gene: TRBJ2-1
clone size: once
CDR3 DNA: TGCGCCAGCAGTCCCGGAGGGCTTGAGCAGTTCTTC
CDR3 protein: CASSPGGLEQFF

V gene: TRBV7-9
D gene: -
J gene: TRBJ2-2
clone size: -
CDR3 DNA: TGTGCCAGCAGCCAAGGGGTCCATAACACCGGGGAGCTGTTTTTT
CDR3 protein: CASSQGVHNTGELFF

V gene: TRBV5-1
D gene: -
J gene: TRBJ1-4
clone size: -
CDR3 DNA: TGCGCCAGCCTCCAGGGAACTAATGAAAAACTGTTTTTT
CDR3 protein: CASLQGTNEKLFF

V gene: TRBV2
D gene: -
J gene: TRBJ1-6
clone size: -
CDR3 DNA: TGTGCCAGCAGTGAGAAGAGGGTCGGATCACCCCTCCACTTT
CDR3 protein: CASSEKRVGSPLHF

V gene: TRBV5-1
D gene: -
J gene: TRBJ2-1
clone size: -
CDR3 DNA: TGCGCCAGCTATCAGGACTCATACAATGAGCAGTTCTTC
CDR3 protein: CASYQDSYNEQFF

V gene: TRBV7-2
D gene: -
J gene: TRBJ1-6
clone size: -
CDR3 DNA: TGTGCCAGCAGCTTAGAGAGCAGTTTTGGATCACCCCTCCACTTT
CDR3 protein: CASSLESSFGSPLHF

V gene: TRBV7-9
D gene: -
J gene: TRBJ2-7
clone size: -
CDR3 DNA: TGTGCCAGCAACCTGGGCACGAACGAGCAGTACTTC
CDR3 protein: CASNLGTNEQYF

V gene: TRBV20-1
D gene: TRBD1
J gene: TRBJ2-7
clone size: -
CDR3 DNA: TGCAGTGCTGGACAGGGCCGCGAGCAGTACTTC
CDR3 protein: CSAGQGREQYF

V gene: TRBV7-2
D gene: -
J gene: TRBJ2-7
clone size: -
CDR3 DNA: TGTGCCAGCAGCTTAGGAGAGGGTCTCTCCTACGAGCAGTACTTC
CDR3 protein: CASSLGEGLSYEQYF

V gene: TRBV2
D gene: -
J gene: TRBJ1-2
clone size: -
CDR3 DNA: TGTGCCAGCAGGGCCCAGGGAGGGAGTGGCTACACCTTC
CDR3 protein: CASRAQGGSGYTF

V gene: TRBV7-9
D gene: -
J gene: TRBJ2-7
clone size: -
CDR3 DNA: TGTGCCAGCAGCCAATACCGGAAGGGTCGGTACGAGCAGTACTTC
CDR3 protein: CASSQYRKGRYEQYF

V gene: TRBV7-2
D gene: TRBD1
J gene: TRBJ1-6
clone size: -
CDR3 DNA: TGTGCCAGCAGCCCGCTCGGGACAGGTCCACCCCTCCACTTT
CDR3 protein: CASSPLGTGPPLHF

V gene: TRBV7-2
D gene: TRBD1
J gene: TRBJ1-6
clone size: few
CDR3 DNA: TGTGCCAGCAGCTTATCCGGGACAGGGGGTAATTCACCCCTCCACTTT
CDR3 protein: CASSLSGTGGNSPLHF

V gene: TRBV5-1
D gene: -
J gene: TRBJ2-3
clone size: -
CDR3 DNA: TGCGCCAGCAGCCAACACAGCGTAATCGTGGATACGCAGTATTTT
CDR3 protein: CASSQHSVIVDTQYF

V gene: TRBV24-1
D gene: -
J gene: TRBJ2-5
clone size: many
CDR3 DNA: TGTGCCACCAGTGATTTGAAGAGGGGACCCCAGTACTTC
CDR3 protein: CATSDLKRGPQYF

V gene: TRBV7-2
D gene: TRBD2
J gene: TRBJ2-7
clone size: -
CDR3 DNA: TGTGCCAGCAGCTCCCTAAAGGCGTCTCGCGGGGGAGACGAGCAGTACTTC
CDR3 protein: CASSSLKASRGGDEQYF

V gene: TRBV27
D gene: TRBD1
J gene: TRBJ2-7
clone size: -
CDR3 DNA: TGTGCCAGCGACGAATCAGGGGGTGCGGGCGAGCAGTACTTC
CDR3 protein: CASDESGGAGEQYF

V gene: TRBV10-3
D gene: TRBD1
J gene: TRBJ1-2
clone size: few
CDR3 DNA: TGTGCCATCAGTGACCCGGGACAGCAGGGCTATGGCTACACCTTC
CDR3 protein: CAISDPGQQGYGYTF

V gene: TRBV7-3
D gene: -
J gene: TRBJ1-1
clone size: once
CDR3 DNA: TGTGCCAGCAGCTTAACGTTCGGCAGGATGAACACTGAAGCTTTCTTT
CDR3 protein: CASSLTFGRMNTEAFF

V gene: TRBV20-1
D gene: TRBD1
J gene: TRBJ2-7
clone size: -
CDR3 DNA: TGCAGTGCCCCCCCGGGGACAGGAAGCTACGAGCAGTACTTC
CDR3 protein: CSAPPGTGSYEQYF

V gene: TRBV7-9
D gene: -
J gene: TRBJ1-6
clone size: -
CDR3 DNA: TGTGCCAGCAGCTTAGCCCCAGGACAGAATTCACCCCTCCACTTT
CDR3 protein: CASSLAPGQNSPLHF

V gene: TRBV9
D gene: TRBD2
J gene: TRBJ2-1
clone size: -
CDR3 DNA: TGTGCCAGCAGCGTAGCCCGGACTAGCGGGAGTCTCAATGAGCAGTTCTTC
CDR3 protein: CASSVARTSGSLNEQFF

V gene: TRBV12-5
D gene: TRBD2
J gene: TRBJ2-1
clone size: many
CDR3 DNA: TGTGCTAGTGGTCTCCGGACTAGCGGGGTGCAGTTCTTC
CDR3 protein: CASGLRTSGVQFF

V gene: TRBV5-4
D gene: TRBD2
J gene: TRBJ2-3
clone size: -
CDR3 DNA: TGTGCCAGCAGCTCCGGGACTAGCGGGAGGGTCTCAGATACGCAGTATTTT
CDR3 protein: CASSSGTSGRVSDTQYF

V gene: TRBV5-1
D gene: TRBD1
J gene: TRBJ2-5
clone size: -
CDR3 DNA: TGCGCCAGCAGCCCAGGGGACAGGGAAAAAGAGACCCAGTACTTC
CDR3 protein: CASSPGDREKETQYF

V gene: TRBV7-8
D gene: TRBD1
J gene: TRBJ2-7
clone size: few
CDR3 DNA: TGTGCCAGCGGTTTACAGGGGGCTTACGAGCAGTACTTC
CDR3 protein: CASGLQGAYEQYF

V gene: TRBV7-9
D gene: TRBD1
J gene: TRBJ1-2
clone size: once
CDR3 DNA: TGTGCCAGCAGCTTAGCCGGGACAGGGAATGGCTACACCTTC
CDR3 protein: CASSLAGTGNGYTF